These T cell receptor beta chains were read from a single sample in a study of T cell repertoires in cytomegalovirus infection. Using its own MiXCR run on the reads, TCRdb lists one record per CDR3 protein. The sample lists 450,000 to 600,000 distinct CDR3 sequences, approximately 10% occurring once. The source material was PBMCs. The receptors come from a human donor in good health (CMV status not recorded). Some clones in this sample may be carry-over from other donors' samples. The CDR3 runs from the conserved cysteine through the conserved F or W. The order of the fields is J gene, clone size, V gene, D gene, CDR3 protein, CDR3 DNA. A D gene is named only where the DNA matches it firmly. Where a row states a size, it is once, few, many or the class of an expanded clone; other rows omit it.

TRBJ2-3 few TRBV20-1 TRBD2 CSARDWRLAGVTDTQYF TGCAGTGCTAGAGATTGGCGACTAGCGGGGGTCACAGATACGCAGTATTTT
TRBJ1-4 many TRBV19 - CASSIMTNEKLFF TGTGCCAGTAGTATAATGACTAATGAAAAACTGTTTTTT
TRBJ2-5 many TRBV24-1 - CATSDFRETQYF TGTGCCACCAGTGATTTCCGGGAGACCCAGTACTTC
TRBJ1-1 many TRBV20-1 - CSAIPRGGARLGTEAFF TGCAGTGCTATCCCGCGGGGGGGGGCGAGGCTGGGGACTGAAGCTTTCTTT
TRBJ2-1 many TRBV7-9 - CASRPEEVSEQFF TGTGCCAGCAGACCAGAAGAGGTCAGTGAGCAGTTCTTC
TRBJ2-2 few TRBV24-1 TRBD1 CATSDLGTARGELFF TGTGCCACCAGTGATTTAGGGACAGCCCGCGGGGAGCTGTTTTTT
TRBJ1-6 many TRBV5-4 TRBD1 CASRDGDRATQSPLHF TGTGCCAGCAGAGATGGGGACAGGGCCACCCAATCACCCCTCCACTTT
TRBJ1-2 few TRBV20-1 - CSARPGGYGYTF TGCAGTGCTAGGCCGGGGGGCTATGGCTACACCTTC
TRBJ2-2 many TRBV11-1 - CASASLVRNTGELFF TGTGCCAGCGCCTCTCTAGTACGGAACACCGGGGAGCTGTTTTTT
TRBJ2-6 few TRBV12-3/TRBV12-4 TRBD1 CASSPGQVTSGANVLTF TGTGCCAGCAGTCCGGGACAGGTGACCTCTGGGGCCAACGTCCTGACTTTC
TRBJ2-4 - TRBV2 - CASEDGQDIQYF TGTGCCAGCGAAGACGGCCAAGACATTCAGTACTTC
TRBJ2-2 many TRBV5-5 TRBD2 CASKVMMSAGRGTGELFF TGTGCCAGCAAAGTTATGATGTCCGCGGGGAGGGGCACCGGGGAGCTGTTTTTT
TRBJ1-5 - TRBV3-1 - CASSPLGNQPQHF TGTGCCAGCAGCCCTTTAGGAAATCAGCCCCAGCATTTT
TRBJ2-1 - TRBV25-1 - CASSELPNEQSF TGTGCCAGCAGTGAACTTCCCAATGAGCAGTCCTTC
TRBJ2-3 many TRBV7-8 - CASSLTASSTDTQYF TGTGCCAGCAGCTTGACAGCCTCTAGCACAGATACGCAGTATTTT
TRBJ2-1 few TRBV4-1 TRBD1 CASSSYSLPGQGHQNEQFF TGCGCCAGCAGCTCCTACTCGTTACCGGGACAGGGGCATCAGAATGAGCAGTTCTTC
TRBJ1-5 few TRBV12-3/TRBV12-4 TRBD1 CASSRQGNSNQPQHF TGTGCCAGCAGTCGACAGGGAAATAGCAATCAGCCCCAGCATTTT
TRBJ1-2 many TRBV12-3/TRBV12-4 TRBD1 CASRPQGATNYGYTF TGTGCCAGCAGACCTCAGGGGGCAACGAACTATGGCTACACCTTC
TRBJ2-5 many TRBV20-1 TRBD1 CSARARTGNDWETQYF TGCAGTGCTAGAGCCAGGACAGGAAACGACTGGGAGACCCAGTACTTC
TRBJ2-6 many TRBV7-9 TRBD1 CASSPGTGRQGSGANVLTF TGTGCCAGCAGCCCGGGGACAGGAAGACAGGGGTCTGGGGCCAACGTCCTGACTTTC
TRBJ2-1 many TRBV29-1 - CSVVVYNEQFF TGCAGCGTTGTGGTTTACAATGAGCAGTTCTTC
TRBJ2-5 many TRBV7-2 - CASTYGGIGETQYF TGTGCCAGCACTTATGGGGGAATCGGCGAGACCCAGTACTTC
TRBJ1-6 - TRBV6-5 - CASSYLAGEPPLHF TGTGCCAGCAGTTACCTTGCAGGGGAGCCACCCCTCCACTTT
TRBJ2-7 few TRBV19 - CASSAGSLLRGFSYEQYF TGTGCCAGTAGTGCCGGATCTCTCTTGAGGGGATTCTCCTACGAGCAGTACTTC
TRBJ2-7 many TRBV18 TRBD2 CASSPREADEQYF TGTGCCAGCTCACCCCGGGAGGCAGACGAGCAGTACTTC
TRBJ2-5 - TRBV15 - CATRRGQETQYF TGTGCCACCCGACGCGGGCAAGAGACCCAGTACTTC
TRBJ2-5 - TRBV5-5 TRBD2 CASSLNGGVGETQYF TGTGCCAGCAGCCTAAATGGGGGGGTGGGGGAGACCCAGTACTTC
TRBJ2-5 many TRBV4-1 - CASSSRQGRPQETQYF TGCGCCAGCAGCTCCCGGCAGGGGCGACCCCAAGAGACCCAGTACTTC
TRBJ1-5 many TRBV7-6 - CASSLVSGPTRPQHF TGTGCCAGCAGCTTAGTGTCGGGCCCTACGAGGCCCCAGCATTTT
TRBJ2-2 many TRBV29-1 TRBD2 CSASQRGNTGELFF TGCAGCGCGAGCCAGCGGGGGAACACCGGGGAGCTGTTTTTT
TRBJ2-1 many TRBV7-2 - CASSLTTLYNEQFF TGTGCCAGCAGCTTAACAACACTGTACAATGAGCAGTTCTTC
TRBJ1-1 many TRBV11-2 - CASSGGTGGTVDTEAFF TGTGCCAGCAGCGGGGGAACCGGGGGGACGGTGGACACTGAAGCTTTCTTT
TRBJ2-7 many TRBV7-3 - CASSLGGNRVGYEQYF TGTGCCAGCAGCTTAGGGGGGAACAGGGTAGGCTACGAGCAGTACTTC
TRBJ1-6 - TRBV12-3/TRBV12-4 - CASRTEDSHGTPLHF TGTGCCAGCAGAACTGAGGACAGCCACGGGACGCCCCTCCACTTT
TRBJ2-3 many TRBV28 - CASSFAVSKGGATDTQYF TGTGCCAGCAGTTTTGCGGTGTCGAAGGGGGGCGCGACAGATACGCAGTATTTT
TRBJ2-1 - TRBV28 TRBD1 CASTSSGTGFYNEQFF TGTGCCAGCACCTCCTCCGGGACAGGATTCTACAATGAGCAGTTCTTC
TRBJ1-2 - TRBV29-1 - CSVPRGGSYGYTF TGCAGCGTTCCAAGGGGGGGCAGCTATGGCTACACCTTC
TRBJ2-7 few TRBV6-5 TRBD1 CASSYSSGQVAYEQYF TGTGCCAGCAGTTACTCTTCTGGACAGGTGGCCTACGAGCAGTACTTC
TRBJ2-7 many TRBV28 - CASRSEPYEQYF TGTGCCAGCAGATCTGAACCCTACGAGCAGTACTTC
TRBJ2-5 few TRBV20-1 TRBD2 CSIVAGVQETQYF TGCAGTATCGTAGCGGGAGTTCAAGAGACCCAGTACTTC
TRBJ2-1 many TRBV20-1 TRBD2 CSARDASGRSAYNEQFF TGCAGTGCTAGAGATGCTAGCGGGAGAAGTGCCTACAATGAGCAGTTCTTC
TRBJ2-4 once TRBV29-1 - CSVARDTSSNIQYF TGCAGCGTAGCCCGGGACACCTCCTCGAACATTCAGTACTTC
TRBJ2-1 many TRBV7-2 TRBD2 CASSFQLADNEQFF TGTGCCAGCAGCTTCCAACTAGCGGACAATGAGCAGTTCTTC
TRBJ1-1 few TRBV20-1 - CSARDLGAGMNTEAFF TGCAGTGCTAGAGATTTAGGGGCGGGAATGAACACTGAAGCTTTCTTT
TRBJ1-1 - TRBV4-2 - CASSQANFRAGNTEAFF TGTGCCAGCAGCCAAGCGAATTTTAGGGCGGGGAACACTGAAGCTTTCTTT
TRBJ1-2 many TRBV7-9 - CASQLGGRSYGYTF TGTGCCTCTCAACTGGGGGGGCGAAGCTATGGCTACACCTTC
TRBJ2-2 - TRBV20-1 TRBD2 CSASPSGTGELFF TGCAGTGCTTCTCCTAGCGGCACCGGGGAGCTGTTTTTT
TRBJ1-1 - TRBV20-1 - CSASRGTEAFF TGCAGTGCTAGCAGGGGCACTGAAGCTTTCTTT
TRBJ1-5 - TRBV19 - CASSAPRGGLGNQPQHF TGTGCCAGTAGTGCGCCTCGAGGGGGTTTAGGGAATCAGCCCCAGCATTTT
TRBJ2-1 many TRBV12-3/TRBV12-4 - CASSPLTHEQFF TGTGCCAGCAGCCCCCTTACCCATGAGCAGTTCTTC
TRBJ2-7 - TRBV10-3 - CAISESTYEQYF TGTGCCATCAGTGAGTCGACCTACGAGCAGTACTTC
TRBJ2-7 few TRBV6-5 TRBD2 CASSYSRLAGGEQYF TGTGCCAGCAGTTACTCGAGGCTAGCGGGGGGCGAGCAGTACTTC
TRBJ1-6 few TRBV13 TRBD1 CASSRDRGRRSPLHF TGTGCCAGCAGCAGGGACAGGGGACGACGGTCACCCCTCCACTTT
TRBJ1-2 many TRBV7-2 TRBD1 CASSLVSGGYGYTF TGTGCCAGCAGCTTAGTATCAGGGGGCTATGGCTACACCTTC
TRBJ2-7 - TRBV20-1 - CSARTTGQYEQYF TGCAGTGCTAGGACCACAGGCCAATACGAGCAGTACTTC
TRBJ2-7 - TRBV9 TRBD1 CVSSAGQGEDYEQYF TGTGTCAGCAGCGCCGGACAGGGGGAAGACTACGAGCAGTACTTC
TRBJ1-1 few TRBV27 TRBD1 CASSMDRRNTEAFF TGTGCCAGCAGCATGGACAGGCGGAACACTGAAGCTTTCTTT
TRBJ1-5 many TRBV5-6 - CASSSGYNQPQHF TGTGCCAGCAGCTCAGGGTACAATCAGCCCCAGCATTTT